This section outlines one T cell receptor beta chain sequence together with its context. It lacks a known antigen. In total, 630 or so healthy bone marrow donors made up the cohort. All cohort members were sampled while nominally healthy, although unrecorded immune exposures were likely present. The donor was CMV seropositive and was included in the group of around 300 seropositive cohort members. Every donor gave a peripheral blood sample, and the peripheral blood mononuclear cells from that sample were used for TCR beta sequencing. The Qiagen DNeasy Blood Extraction Kit was used to extract genomic DNA from the blood cell samples. Libraries were prepared through the immunoSEQ multiplex PCR assay. The multiplex PCR relied on a mix of 60 forward primers for TCR Vbeta segments and 13 reverse primers for TCR Jbeta segments. The CDR3 region of rearranged TCR beta genes was amplified from genomic DNA by a multiplex PCR assay. On the Illumina HiSeq System, the amplified TCR beta libraries were sequenced as 87-base-pair reads. The original methods were these. Across the roughly 700 repertoires, a later analysis counted roughly 84 million unique TCR beta chains, around 10 million of which were shared by at least two donors. Raw reads were error-corrected and collapsed into unique sequences by a nearest-neighbor algorithm in which closely related sequences were merged to remove PCR and sequencing errors. To assign V, D and J gene segments, CDR3 sequences were aligned to IMGT reference sequences. Each retained sequence needed at least a six-nucleotide match to both a V gene segment and a J gene segment. Rearrangements were classified as productive when the CDR3 lacked stop codons and remained in frame with V and J, and all other rearrangements were classified as non-productive. CDR3 was defined according to IMGT convention as the region running from the second conserved V-encoded cysteine to the conserved J-encoded phenylalanine. The earlier analysis of roughly 590 of the donors excluded any sequence lacking an unambiguous match to a single V gene segment. An earlier analysis of 587 of the donors called V segments functional above 56.7% productive rearrangements and segregating when the between-donor standard deviation exceeded 5%. A statistical classification framework was built to diagnose cytomegalovirus status from the catalog of TCR beta chain sequences. V and J gene assignment, in a later analysis, came from comparing TCR nucleotide sequences with IMGT/GENE-DB human TR gene sequences. A later analysis assigned CDR3 sequences and most-parsimonious VDJ recombination scenarios with the TCRdist pipeline. A later analysis defined each TCR beta chain by its CDR3 amino acid sequence plus V-gene family, and excluded reads lacking a unique V-gene family. In a later analysis, approximately 640 highly shared, low-generation-probability nucleotide sequences were removed to address suspected cross-contamination and a sequencing artifact. In a later analysis, a clonal expansion index for each public chain was calculated from normalized within-repertoire ranks of inferred template counts. A later analysis computed generation probabilities with a VDJ recombination model fitted to out-of-frame rearrangements, and checked the results against IGoR. In a later analysis, hypergeometric tests were used to score TCR-TCR, TCR-HLA and TCR-CMV co-occurrence, with a repertoire-size bias correction applied to TCR pairs. False discovery rates were estimated in a later analysis by permuting HLA or CMV assignments 20 times. In a later analysis, co-occurring TCRs were grouped using DBSCAN, and TCRdist sequence similarity was added for clustering within HLA-allele-positive subsets. For co-occurrence clustering, repertoires with fewer than 30,000 or more than 120,000 public chains were excluded, along with a handful of repertoires with anomalous nucleotide sharing. What TCRdb holds here is the immuneACCESS table cut down to in-frame rearrangements. Part of the clones is not present; checked against another copy, under half of the missing clones reflect an unresolved V gene, and the others are unexplained. V, J and clone size are those of that table, while D and trimming were read from the DNA. This sample's table carries about 70,000 clones. 2% to 3% of the sample belongs to the ten largest clones.

The data were taken from a study of cytomegalovirus exposure and HLA in healthy donors (dated by TCRdb to about 2017). As for the study more broadly: An earlier analysis of some 600 of the donors reported under 300 Gb of sequence data and 95 million to 140 million unique TCR beta sequences obtained from approximately 180 million T cells. Roughly 320 gigabases of sequencing data and 91 million or so unique TCR sequences made up an early release that covered nearly 650 HLA-typed donors. Of the approximately 400 genotyped donors, around 81% fell in the genetic ancestry cluster associated with self-reported Caucasian donors. The study was designed to test whether signatures of past pathogen exposure could be identified by cataloging public T cell receptors. The T cell repertoires of 666 subjects were profiled by immunosequencing and related to cytomegalovirus serostatus. In addition to the first cohort of hundreds of subjects, a separate validation cohort of over 90 different subjects was used. High-throughput TCR immunosequencing, statistical association of individual TCRs with disease status, and machine learning were combined to predict cytomegalovirus infection status. A later analysis re-examined previously published TCR beta repertoires from 610 or so donors and added high-resolution HLA genotyping to investigate patterns of TCR occurrence. The later analysis used no new phenotypic data to find candidate immune exposures, relying instead on TCR beta sequences and their occurrence across donors. An earlier analysis of roughly 600 of the donors used high-throughput TCR beta sequencing to judge whether each TCR beta V gene segment behaved as functional or pseudogenic. Donor age, sex, ethnicity and CMV serostatus were compiled together with the repertoire data. A later genetic analysis used genome-wide SNP genotypes for about 65% of the 666 donors, treating that subset as a discovery cohort. All discovery cohort repertoires had been generated using a single sequencing platform. Class I and class II HLA loci were covered by the typing at four-digit resolution. The number of donors typed differed by locus, with about 629-630 for A, B, C, DRB1 and DQB1, around 500 for DQA1, approximately 570 for DPA1, and some 470 for DPB1. A handful of DR-DQ haplotypes were handled as single units for association and clustering because linkage in the cohort was strong. Across approximately 420 genotyped donors of the cohort, an average of roughly 250,000 unique TCR beta nucleotide sequences per donor were sequenced, and about a sixth of those sequences were non-productive.

The junction shows trimming of 5 bases on V and 2 bases on J, plus 12 bases between the germline ends. Per the germline V gene, MDHEN is the CDR1 and SYDVKM is the CDR2. The CDR3 runs 14 amino acids, cysteine and phenylalanine included. Just CDR3 DNA is preserved here, 42 bases in frame from base 1. The investigation overall reported the following: A total of 164 TCR beta chains were listed by the study as associated with cytomegalovirus. Immune exposure information for the cohort was limited to CMV serostatus. According to a later analysis, TCR association rates differed among HLA loci, with DRB1 alleles showing the most associated TCRs and HLA-C alleles showing the fewest. In a later analysis, most CMV-associated TCR beta chains were found to appear HLA-restricted, with HLA associations seemingly driven largely by CMV exposure. An association between a missense DCLRE1C variant and V-gene and J-gene trimming of TCR beta chains was found in a later genetic analysis and replicated in an independent cohort. Specific HLA alleles were associated with 16,951 TCR beta sequences at a false discovery rate of 0.05 in a later analysis. Because counts were too low, some 17 rarely observed V segments, including chromosome 9 orphons, were left out of the earlier analysis of 587 of the donors. A later genetic analysis reported fewer N-insertions in productive TCRs among donors in an Asian-associated ancestry cluster than the approximately 700-donor mean. The 87-base-pair reads could not distinguish some IMGT-functional V segments, including TRBV6-2 and TRBV6-3, so those segments were excluded. Because some donors lacked HLA typing at each locus, the association tests relied only on the typed subset. A further reported finding was that TCR beta sequences accurately predicted the HLA-A and HLA-B alleles for most subjects in the first cohort. Presence/absence analyses assumed roughly uniform sequencing depth across donors, an assumption that may not hold. Correlated functional status among segregating V segments might reflect linkage disequilibrium, but an unknown experimental factor could not be ruled out. A later analysis reported that several top co-occurrence clusters appeared linked to parvovirus B19, influenza, CMV and Epstein-Barr virus. In an earlier analysis of approximately 600 of the donors, most TCR beta V segments were observed in productive rearrangements about 90% or about 30% of the time, broadly matching IMGT annotations. Across donors, most TCR sequences were observed very rarely, whereas some public TCRs were present in many individuals. In vitro tests confirmed that a few of the cytomegalovirus-associated TCR beta chains recognize cytomegalovirus antigens. Strong co-occurrence of HLA alleles, especially DR and DQ, made assigning TCR associations to individual alleles difficult. A cluster of highly shared sequence variants was judged likely to be a technical artifact of the sequencing pipeline. The classifier was reported to diagnose cytomegalovirus status with high specificity and sensitivity in both the original and validation cohorts. A later analysis found that HLA-associated TCR beta chains were more clonally expanded and had lower generation probabilities than equally common non-associated chains. Only TCR beta chains were sequenced in this cohort, and the absence of alpha or paired-chain data limited detectable features. According to the authors, the approach could potentially be generalized to other disease states and immunological phenotypes.

Sample: PBMCs. The chain links TRBV28 with TRBJ1-1; TRBD1 is possibly the D segment (6 matching bases). The clonotype was recovered from a female donor in good health and CMV-seropositive. The nucleotides read TGTGCCAGCAGTAGCGGGGGCAGTAACACTGAAGCTTTCTTT. It is translated as CASSSGGSNTEAFF.